A selection of T cell receptor beta chains follows, all from one sample in a study of OX40 agonist ivuxolimab in advanced cancers. The method was immunoSEQ multiplex PCR; TCRdb's version includes in-frame clones alone and lacks a portion of them. The table includes 50,000 or so clones, more than 75% detected once. Source: CD4+ or CD8+ T cells sorted from blood, taken in a trial of the OX40 agonist ivuxolimab. Receptors originate from an adult with an advanced solid tumor such as melanoma, head and neck, liver or kidney cancer. Both conserved end residues are part of each CDR3.

V	J	CDR3
TRBV5-6	TRBJ2-3	CASGPGIKADTQYF
TRBV10-3	TRBJ1-5	CAISSNRVEGGQPQHF
TRBV7-8	TRBJ2-3	CASSYVAGALDTQYF
TRBV5-1	TRBJ1-4	CASSPGQEHRWEKLFF
TRBV7-9	TRBJ2-5	CASSLRQGYQETQYF
TRBV18	TRBJ1-2	CASSLSQAAKTYGYTF
TRBV7-6	TRBJ2-1	CASSPGSGPEHEQFF
TRBV5-8	TRBJ2-3	CASSMGLARGADTQYF
TRBV28	TRBJ2-5	CASSGTGGDQETQYF
TRBV5-1	TRBJ1-5	CASSLDSNQPQHF
TRBV11-2	TRBJ2-6	CASSLGFRGSGANVLTF
TRBV30	TRBJ2-3	CAWSAGRRNTDTQYF
TRBV7-9	NA	CASSSRTGGSSYEQYF
TRBV7-2	TRBJ2-7	CASSRTTGMYEQYF
TRBV30	TRBJ2-7	CAWSVRNNYEQYF
TRBV6-1	TRBJ1-4	CASSGRQGNEKLFF
TRBV9	TRBJ2-2	CASSPSLNTGELFF
TRBV7-2	TRBJ2-1	CASSLAGGGNEQFF
TRBV5-6	TRBJ2-3	CASSLDHRLGNTQYF
TRBV27	TRBJ2-2	CASSLYWPRGELFF
TRBV10-3	TRBJ1-1	CATRTVSMNTEAFF
TRBV5-1	TRBJ2-7	CASSLGVGQGAYEQYF
TRBV5-1	TRBJ1-6	CASSFTRGSPLHF
TRBV7-2	TRBJ2-2	CASSLGSNTGELFF
TRBV7-2	TRBJ1-1	CASSPSGGEAFF
TRBV27	TRBJ2-7	CASSFYGGNYEQYF
TRBV11-2	TRBJ2-1	CASSSDRDLGRFF
TRBV5-1	TRBJ2-7	CASSLYPQGHEQYF
TRBV11-2	TRBJ2-3	CASSLTLAGRTDTQYF
TRBV9	TRBJ2-6	CASSFRDAFRVLTF
TRBV7-8	TRBJ2-2	CASSLRTSDNTGELFF
TRBV5-1	TRBJ2-5	CASSLGQIQETQYF
TRBV7-2	TRBJ2-1	CASQKGISYNNEQFF
TRBV28	TRBJ1-1	CASSLQAGEGSEAFF
TRBV11-1	TRBJ2-2	CASSLMTSYTGELFF
TRBV9	TRBJ2-3	CASKADPSTDTQYF
TRBV9	TRBJ2-1	CASSFQATSGKQFF
TRBV4-2	TRBJ2-7	CASSQDGTSASYEQYF
TRBV27	TRBJ1-6	CASSSVGGYNSPLHF
TRBV5-4	TRBJ2-7	CASSLRSGRAQSVYEQYF
TRBV30	TRBJ1-2	CAWSVRDRGNGYTF
TRBV7-7	TRBJ2-1	CASSLALANEQFF
TRBV30	TRBJ2-1	CAWSVIDRQFF
TRBV15	TRBJ2-5	CATSRVSGAQYF